Following are 8 T cell receptor beta chains from one sample sequenced in a study of blood T cell repertoires in COVID-19. Here immunoSEQ multiplex PCR was the method, and the copy in TCRdb shows in-frame clones only, minus some. In the table there are 95,000 to 120,000 clones, 85% of which are singletons. The sequenced sample was peripheral blood. The receptors derive from a human donor in a cohort sampled during active COVID-19.

The genes are TRBV24-1 and TRBJ2-2, with 7 bases aligning to TRBD2. The V segment lost 2 bases and the J segment 3 bases; nucleotides outside the gene matches: 5. The germline gives CDR1 KGHDR, CDR2 SFDVKD. The CDR3 is made up of 16 amino acids. CDR3 protein: CATSDSQAGYTGELFF. As DNA, the CDR3 is TGTGCCACCAGTGATTCGCAAGCGGGGTACACCGGGGAGCTGTTTTTT.

V gene TRBV20-1 combines with J gene TRBJ2-7, with TRBD1 identical over 7 bases. Germline CDR1 reads DFQATT; CDR2 reads SNEGSKA (reference sequence). Trimming at V came to 3 bases and at J to 3 bases, leaving 5 bases not matched to a gene. This CDR3 is built from 13 residues. The CDR3 sequence is CSASQWDSYEQYF. The CDR3 coding sequence is TGCAGTGCTAGTCAATGGGACAGCTACGAGCAGTACTTC.

The chain couples TRBV4-2 to TRBJ2-1; 7 nucleotides align to TRBD1. The CDR3 has 16 residues. Trimming cost V 3 bases and J 0 bases; bases outside gene matches: 5. Per the germline V gene, CDR1 is LGHNA and CDR2 is YNFKEQ. In DNA form, the CDR3 reads TGTGCCAGCAGCCACTCGGACAGGATCTCCTACAATGAGCAGTTCTTC. It codes for CASSHSDRISYNEQFF.

The chain has TRBV27 and TRBJ1-2, with D possibly TRBD1 on 5 matching bases. Trimming removed 0 bases at V and 2 bases at J, with 16 bases between. The germline gives CDR1 MNHEY, CDR2 SMNVEV (reference sequence). The CDR3 spans 17 residues. Written as DNA, the CDR3 is TGTGCCAGCAGTTTATCCTATAATACCGGGGGGAACTATGGCTACACCTTC. Protein sequence: CASSLSYNTGGNYGYTF.

The chain combines TRBV7-3 with TRBJ2-2, with D maybe TRBD2 (5 bases). The CDR3 consists of 17 residues. The V gene's germline CDR1 is SGHTA and CDR2 FQGTGA. Between the trimmed V and J ends, which lost 5 bases and 4 bases, there was a span of 20 bases. The CDR3, as DNA: TGTGCCAGCAGCCCCGTCGGGCTAGCCCCGCGCACCGGGGAGCTGTTTTTT. Residues: CASSPVGLAPRTGELFF.

This chain links TRBV19 with TRBJ1-5, with D maybe TRBD1 (6 bases). This CDR3 has 14 residues. Germline lookup yields CDR1 LNHDA and CDR2 SQIVND (reference sequence). The V end was cut by 10 bases, the J end by 6 bases, with 19 bases between. Written as DNA, the CDR3 is TGTGCCACCTCTAGGGGGGGGCAGGGTCAGCCCCAGCATTTT. Translating it yields CATSRGGQGQPQHF.

The J gene is TRBJ2-3, the V gene TRBV2; 10 bases agree with TRBD1. The ends lost 5 bases at V and 3 bases at J; junction bases unmatched: 5. The V gene's germline CDR1 is SNHLY and CDR2 FYNNEI. The CDR3 runs to 15 residues. The CDR3 DNA sequence: TGTGCCAGCAGTTCGGACAGGGGGTTTACAGATACGCAGTATTTT. Protein sequence: CASSSDRGFTDTQYF.

The genes are TRBV6-5 and TRBJ1-5; perhaps TRBD1 as D (6 bases). CDR1 is MNHEY, CDR2 SVGAGI, per germline. This CDR3 contains 13 residues. The V end lost 7 bases, the J end lost 7 bases, and 14 bases lay between the germline ends. CDR3 DNA: TGTGCCAGCACAACTCCACAGGGACAGCCCCAGCATTTT. This gives the protein CASTTPQGQPQHF.